One and the same sample provided the 6 T cell receptor beta chains below, sequenced in a study of CD8 T cell repertoires and HIV-1 epitope variants. The assay was immunoSEQ multiplex PCR, and TCRdb's table has in-frame clones only and misses some. In the table there are around 5,400 clones, about 66% of which are singletons. No cognate antigen is known for these TCRs. Sequencing was done on a sample of cultured CD8+ T cells derived from PBMCs. Receptors originate from a male donor with HIV.

The CDR3, as DNA: TGCGCCAGCAGCTTGACGGGGACGAACACTGAAGCTTTCTTT. It codes for CASSLTGTNTEAFF. This chain connects TRBV5-1 to TRBJ1-1; D possibly corresponds to TRBD1 (5 bases). Germline lookup yields CDR1 SGHRS and CDR2 YFSETQ. The CDR3 runs 14 residues. Trimming removed 1 base at V and 1 base at J, with 8 bases between.

This chain joins TRBV27 and TRBJ2-7; no reliable D call. The V end was cut by 8 bases, the J end by 3 bases, with 20 bases between. Germline V gene data show CDR1 as MNHEY and CDR2 as SMNVEV (reference sequence). This CDR3 has 15 amino acids. The CDR3 sequence is CASLEGPGPLYEQYF. The CDR3 bases are TGTGCCAGCCTCGAAGGACCAGGACCACTCTACGAGCAGTACTTC.

This clone has only a few counts. The genes are TRBV5-8 and TRBJ2-7, with 8 bases aligning to TRBD2. CDR1 is SGHTS and CDR2 is YDEGEE in the germline V gene. The CDR3 loop spans 13 amino acids. V lost 0 bases, J lost 9 bases, and 5 bases stayed unmatched. Written as DNA, the CDR3 is TGTGCCAGCAGCTTGGGGCGGGGGGCCAGGCAGTACTTC. It yields the protein CASSLGRGARQYF.

The chain joins TRBV11-1 to TRBJ2-7, with 7 bases aligning to TRBD1. The trim removed 3 bases at V and 5 bases at J, leaving 1 base unmatched. CDR3 length: 12 amino acids. Germline V gene lookup returns CDR1 SGHAT and CDR2 FQDESV (reference sequence). CDR3 residues: CASSLTGNEQYF. Written as DNA, the CDR3 is TGTGCCAGCAGCTTGACAGGGAACGAGCAGTACTTC.

This clone appeared a few times. V gene TRBV6-5 combines with J gene TRBJ2-7, with D possibly matching TRBD2 (5 bases). Trimming took 1 base from V and 2 from J, leaving 6 bases between them. Germline lookup yields CDR1 MNHEY and CDR2 SVGAGI. The CDR3 spans 13 residues. The CDR3 protein is CASSYFGAYEQYF. For the CDR3, the DNA is TGTGCCAGCAGTTACTTCGGGGCCTACGAGCAGTACTTC.

The J gene is TRBJ1-4, the V gene TRBV7-2; D unclear. V dropped 5 bases and J dropped 5 bases, with 9 bases sitting between them. This CDR3 has 13 residues. The germline V gene encodes CDR1 SGHTA and CDR2 FQGNSA. CDR3 sequence reads: CASSQVLNEKLFF. CDR3 DNA sequence: TGTGCCAGCAGCCAGGTCCTCAATGAAAAACTGTTTTTT. Full variable domain (missing parts from reference TRBV7-2 and TRBJ1-4): GAGVSQSPSNKVTEKGKDVELRCDPISGHTALYWYRQSLGQGLEFLIYFQGNSAPDKSGLPSDRFSAERTGGSVSTLTIQRTQQEDSAVYLCASSQVLNEKLFFGSGTQLSVL.